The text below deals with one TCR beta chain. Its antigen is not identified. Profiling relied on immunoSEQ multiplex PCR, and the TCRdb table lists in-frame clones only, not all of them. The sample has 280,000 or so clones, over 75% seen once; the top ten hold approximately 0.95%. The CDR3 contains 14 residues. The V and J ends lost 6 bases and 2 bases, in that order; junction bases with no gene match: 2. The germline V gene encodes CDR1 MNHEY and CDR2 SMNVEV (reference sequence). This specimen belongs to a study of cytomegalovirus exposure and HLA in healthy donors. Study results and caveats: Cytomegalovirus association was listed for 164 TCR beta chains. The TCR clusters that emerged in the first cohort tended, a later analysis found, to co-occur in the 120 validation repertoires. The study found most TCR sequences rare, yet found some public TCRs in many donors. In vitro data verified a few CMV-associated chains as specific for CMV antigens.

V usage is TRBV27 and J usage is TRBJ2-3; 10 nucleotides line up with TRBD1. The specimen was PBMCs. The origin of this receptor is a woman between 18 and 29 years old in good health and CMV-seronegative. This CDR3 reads CASRRQGATDTQYF. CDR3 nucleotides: TGTGCCAGCAGGCGACAGGGGGCCACAGATACGCAGTATTTT.